The entry below describes one T cell receptor beta chain. Its antigen is currently unknown. This sample was included in a study of cytomegalovirus exposure and HLA in healthy donors. The study's findings and limits: A later analysis linked a missense variant in DCLRE1C to the trimming of TCR beta V and J genes. Later examination showed HLA-associated TCR beta chains had greater clonal expansion than equally common others.

The PCR used 60 Vbeta and 13 Jbeta primers. Per the study methods: In a later analysis, 80 million or so unique TCR beta chains included roughly 11 million shared by two or more donors. Repertoires were generated with immunoSEQ multiplex PCR, while TCRdb's copy carries only in-frame clones and drops some. Clone size and the V and J calls come from that table; the DNA yielded D and trimming. The repertoire holds 75,000 to 80,000 clones, with 65% to 85% as singletons. Trimming cost V 3 bases and J 3 bases, with 19 bases left between them. The CDR3 is made up of 16 amino acids. From germline, CDR1 is SGHDT and CDR2 YYEEEE.

Sequencing was done on a sample of PBMCs. The receptor was derived from a man aged 60 to 69 in good health and CMV-seropositive. The V gene is TRBV5-6, the J gene TRBJ2-7; weak D call: TRBD1 (5 bases). CDR3 protein: CASSYFYRRQDYEQYF. The CDR3 bases are TGTGCCAGCAGCTACTTCTACAGGAGACAAGACTACGAGCAGTACTTC.